The T cell receptor (beta chain) under discussion was sequenced for a study of technical replicates of blood from a few donors. TCRdb's table, derived via immunoSEQ multiplex PCR, lists solely in-frame clones and lacks some. The profile shows tens of thousands of clones, about 92% of them singletons. CDR1 is LGHNA, CDR2 YSLEER, per germline. The CDR3 length is 12 residues. V lost 1 base, J lost 8 bases, and 8 bases lay in between. This clone was counted once. The chain couples TRBV4-3 to TRBJ1-2; TRBD1 is a possible D gene (5 bases). Material: T cells isolated from PBMCs. The TCR was taken from a human donor in good health. The CDR3 DNA follows: TGCGCCAGCAGCCAAGGACAGTGGGGCTACACCTTC. Its translation is CASSQGQWGYTF.